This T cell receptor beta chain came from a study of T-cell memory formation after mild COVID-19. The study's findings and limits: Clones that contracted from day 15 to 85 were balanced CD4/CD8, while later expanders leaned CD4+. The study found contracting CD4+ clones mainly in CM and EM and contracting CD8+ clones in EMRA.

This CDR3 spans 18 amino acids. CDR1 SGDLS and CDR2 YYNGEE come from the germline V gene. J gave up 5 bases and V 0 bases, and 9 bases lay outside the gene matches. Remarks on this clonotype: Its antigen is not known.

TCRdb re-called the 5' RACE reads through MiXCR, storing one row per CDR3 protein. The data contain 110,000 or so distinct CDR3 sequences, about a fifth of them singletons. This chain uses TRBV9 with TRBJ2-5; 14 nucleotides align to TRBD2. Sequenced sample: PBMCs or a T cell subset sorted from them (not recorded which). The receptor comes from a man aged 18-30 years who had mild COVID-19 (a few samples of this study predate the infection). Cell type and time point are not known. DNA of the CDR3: TGTGCCAGCAGCGTAGGGGAATGGACTAGCGGGGGGTCGGAGACCCAGTACTTC. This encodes CASSVGEWTSGGSETQYF.